Listed below are T cell receptor beta chains from one sample, sequenced in a study of blood T cell repertoires in COVID-19. The method was immunoSEQ multiplex PCR; TCRdb's version includes in-frame clones alone and lacks a portion of them. The table shows roughly 100,000 clones, with about 90% occurring only once. The sequencing sample was made of peripheral blood. The receptor set was obtained from a human donor in a cohort sampled during active COVID-19. Each CDR3 is given with its conserved first and last residue. D genes are given only for firm matches. A row's size may be missing; if present it is once, few, many or a size class.

D gene: TRBD2; V gene: TRBV19; clone size: NA; J gene: TRBJ2-3; CDR3 protein: CASSPGLAASTDTQYF; CDR3 DNA: TGTGCCAGTAGTCCCGGACTAGCGGCAAGCACAGATACGCAGTATTTT
D gene: NA; V gene: TRBV27; clone size: NA; J gene: TRBJ2-2; CDR3 protein: CASSLNRAGELFF; CDR3 DNA: TGTGCCAGCAGTTTAAATCGAGCCGGGGAGCTGTTTTTT
D gene: NA; V gene: TRBV19; clone size: NA; J gene: TRBJ2-1; CDR3 protein: CASSSMALSYNEQFF; CDR3 DNA: TGTGCCAGTAGTAGCATGGCCCTCTCCTACAATGAGCAGTTCTTC
D gene: TRBD2; V gene: TRBV4-3; clone size: NA; J gene: TRBJ2-3; CDR3 protein: CASSQEQRGTDTQYF; CDR3 DNA: TGCGCCAGCAGCCAAGAACAGCGGGGTACAGATACGCAGTATTTT
D gene: TRBD2; V gene: TRBV5-4; clone size: NA; J gene: TRBJ2-4; CDR3 protein: CASSLVAGTTGTKNIQYF; CDR3 DNA: TGTGCCAGCAGCTTGGTAGCGGGCACTACGGGTACCAAAAACATTCAGTACTTC
D gene: TRBD1; V gene: TRBV11-3; clone size: NA; J gene: TRBJ1-1; CDR3 protein: CASSTYRGRHTEAFF; CDR3 DNA: TGTGCCAGCAGCACGTACAGGGGACGACACACTGAAGCTTTCTTT
D gene: TRBD1; V gene: TRBV19; clone size: NA; J gene: TRBJ1-5; CDR3 protein: CASKNRGGWPQHF; CDR3 DNA: TGTGCCAGTAAAAACAGGGGGGGATGGCCCCAGCATTTT
D gene: NA; V gene: TRBV6-2/TRBV6-3; clone size: NA; J gene: TRBJ2-3; CDR3 protein: CASSPILIEAEGDTQYF; CDR3 DNA: TGTGCCAGCAGTCCAATTTTAATCGAGGCCGAAGGAGATACGCAGTATTTT
D gene: NA; V gene: TRBV14; clone size: NA; J gene: TRBJ2-7; CDR3 protein: CASSQAVGHWAYEQYF; CDR3 DNA: TGTGCCAGCAGCCAAGCCGTAGGACATTGGGCCTACGAGCAGTACTTC
D gene: TRBD2; V gene: TRBV18; clone size: once; J gene: TRBJ2-5; CDR3 protein: CASSRTSGSETQYF; CDR3 DNA: TGTGCCAGCTCCCGGACTAGCGGGAGCGAGACCCAGTACTTC
D gene: TRBD2; V gene: TRBV6-4; clone size: NA; J gene: TRBJ2-1; CDR3 protein: CASSPLAGGWHEQFF; CDR3 DNA: TGTGCCAGCAGTCCCCTAGCGGGAGGGTGGCATGAGCAGTTCTTC
D gene: NA; V gene: TRBV29-1; clone size: NA; J gene: TRBJ2-3; CDR3 protein: CSVERSGTPDTQYF; CDR3 DNA: TGCAGCGTTGAGAGGTCGGGAACCCCAGATACGCAGTATTTT